The 22 T cell receptor beta chains presented below share a single source sample, sequenced in a study of Graves' ophthalmopathy and Graves' hyperthyroidism. The sequenced template was RNA, covering the TCR beta CDR3 region. In the first round, RT-PCR was carried out with HTBI primers, and a multiplex PCR formed the second round. TCRdb passed the multiplex PCR reads through MiXCR, listing each CDR3 protein once. The table records just over 400,000 distinct CDR3 sequences, around a fifth of them present only once. Source material: peripheral blood. The receptors come from a woman aged 18-35 years with stable Graves' hyperthyroidism.

The genes are TRBV6-5 and TRBJ1-2; 7 nucleotides match TRBD1. Germline V gene sequence: CDR1 MNHEY, CDR2 SVGAGI. The ends lost 2 bases at V and 0 bases at J; junction bases unmatched: 6. The CDR3 runs 16 residues. The DNA of the CDR3 is TGTGCCAGCAGTTACAGAGCGGGACAGCCTAACTATGGCTACACCTTC. This sequence encodes CASSYRAGQPNYGYTF.

This clonotype was counted between two and nine times. This chain joins TRBV4-1 and TRBJ1-5; D not certain. The CDR3 runs to 17 residues. Per germline, CDR1 MGHRA and CDR2 YSYEKL. V gave up 1 base and J gave up 6 bases, with 19 bases separating them. As DNA, the CDR3 is TGCGCCAGCAGCCAAGGGGTCGGGCGAGGGTCTGCTCAGCCCCAGCATTTT. It translates to CASSQGVGRGSAQPQHF.

There are many counts of this clonotype. V is TRBV18 and J is TRBJ1-5, with D unclear. This CDR3 has 12 residues. V gave up 8 bases and J gave up 7 bases, with 12 bases separating them. Germline-derived CDR1 and CDR2 are KGHSH and LQKENI. The DNA of the CDR3 is TGTGCCAGCAGTCCACCCGGCCAGCCCCAGCATTTT. Translated: CASSPPGQPQHF.

As to this clonotype: A much larger clone differs by one base, so this may be a read error. The CDR3 reads CASSRAGDQGTQYF. The DNA for the CDR3 is TGTGCCAGCAGCCGCGCCGGGGACCAAGGGACCCAGTACTTC. This chain uses TRBV7-3 with TRBJ2-5; D might be TRBD1 or TRBD2, each matching 5 bases. Germline loops: CDR1 SGHTA, CDR2 FQGTGA. The CDR3 covers 14 residues.

The V call is TRBV10-3, the J call TRBJ2-5; no firm D call. Germline-derived CDR1 and CDR2 are ENHRY and SYGVKD. The V end was cut by 0 bases, the J end by 1 base, with 6 bases between. This CDR3 spans 14 amino acids. Here the CDR3 reads CAISESSTQETQYF. The CDR3 DNA follows: TGTGCCATCAGTGAGTCGAGTACCCAAGAGACCCAGTACTTC.

This clonotype has ten or more counts. V gene TRBV4-1 combines with J gene TRBJ2-7; D ambiguous. The length of the CDR3 is 15 residues. Germline CDR1 and CDR2: MGHRA and YSYEKL. V was cut by 1 base and J by 3 bases, with 13 bases left in between. DNA of the CDR3: TGCGCCAGCAGCCAAGGGGTTGACCCAGGCTACGAGCAGTACTTC. The encoded protein is CASSQGVDPGYEQYF.

This clonotype occurred many times. J is TRBJ1-1 and V is TRBV20-1; D is unresolved. The CDR3 has 10 residues. Per germline, CDR1 DFQATT and CDR2 SNEGSKA (reference sequence). V was shortened by 6 bases and J by 10 bases, with 12 bases between the two germline ends. CDR3 nucleotides: TGCAGTGCCCCGCTCTTAAGAGCTTTCTTT. This encodes CSAPLLRAFF.

This clonotype was found a few times. The V call is TRBV6-1, the J call TRBJ2-2, with D uncertain. The CDR3 sequence is 12 residues long. CDR1 MNHNS and CDR2 SASEGT come from the germline V gene. The V end lost 10 bases, the J end lost 3 bases, and 9 bases lay between the germline ends. The CDR3 reads CATDRDTGELFF. Written as DNA, the CDR3 is TGTGCCACGGACCGGGACACCGGGGAGCTGTTTTTT.

The table lists this clonotype with a few counts. The chain links TRBV5-1 to TRBJ2-1; D gene unclear. There are 16 residues in the CDR3. Germline V gives CDR1 SGHRS, CDR2 YFSETQ. Trimming took 4 bases from V and 0 from J, leaving 14 bases between them. The CDR3 reads CASSKAARSSYNEQFF. CDR3 DNA: TGCGCCAGCAGCAAAGCAGCCCGGAGCTCCTACAATGAGCAGTTCTTC.

This clonotype was observed at least ten times. The chain couples TRBV2 to TRBJ2-5; 10 bases match TRBD2. The trim removed 1 base at V and 2 bases at J, leaving 4 bases unmatched. The CDR3 runs to 16 residues. Germline values: CDR1 SNHLY, CDR2 FYNNEI. In DNA, the CDR3 is TGTGCCAGCAGTGAAGGGTTAGCGGGAGGTCAAGAGACCCAGTACTTC. Translation: CASSEGLAGGQETQYF.

This clonotype was found many times. CDR3 sequence (DNA): TGTGCCAGCAGCTTAGGCCGGAATACTGGAAACACCATATATTTT. This gives the protein CASSLGRNTGNTIYF. This chain joins TRBV7-2 and TRBJ1-3; no clear D gene. The CDR3 totals 15 residues. Germline lookup yields CDR1 SGHTA and CDR2 FQGNSA. The V and J ends lost 1 base and 2 bases respectively, with 9 bases between them.

Of note for this clonotype: A junction end diverges from the germline sequence, so it may reflect a read error. The chain links TRBV7-2 to TRBJ2-5; 7 positions agree with TRBD1. This CDR3 has 15 amino acids. Germline loops: CDR1 SGHTA, CDR2 FQGNSA. The CDR3 bases are TGTGCCAGCAGTTTAGGGGGCATGATCCAAGAGACCCAGTACTTC. Translated: CASSLGGMIQETQYF.

The V call is TRBV5-1, the J call TRBJ2-2; no clear D gene. Germline V gene lookup returns CDR1 SGHRS and CDR2 YFSETQ. The CDR3 length is 16 residues. Trimming left V 4 bases short and J 2 bases short, with 15 bases between. The chain's CDR3 is CASSGNTVVNTGELFF. Written as DNA, the CDR3 is TGCGCCAGCAGCGGGAACACTGTAGTTAACACCGGGGAGCTGTTTTTT.

This clonotype was seen many times. V usage is TRBV20-1 and J usage is TRBJ2-6, with 7 nucleotides matching TRBD2. With 5 bases clipped from V and 0 bases from J, the junction kept 13 bases outside the gene matches. The CDR3 is 18 amino acids. The V gene's germline CDR1 is DFQATT and CDR2 SNEGSKA (reference sequence). In DNA, the CDR3 is TGCAGTGCTCTCCCCCGAGGGAGGGGAGTCTCTGGGGCCAACGTCCTGACTTTC. This sequence encodes CSALPRGRGVSGANVLTF.

This clonotype was recorded many times. CDR3 sequence reads: CASGEGQGSYEQYF. CDR3 nucleotide sequence: TGCGCCAGCGGGGAAGGACAGGGCTCCTACGAGCAGTACTTC. This chain uses TRBV5-1 with TRBJ2-7, with TRBD1 matching over 8 bases. With 7 bases clipped from V and 0 bases from J, the junction kept 6 bases outside the gene matches. The germline V gene encodes CDR1 SGHRS and CDR2 YFSETQ. CDR3 size: 14 residues.

This clonotype was counted at least ten times. This chain joins TRBV29-1 and TRBJ2-7; 8 positions agree with TRBD1. With V trimmed by 7 bases and J by 4 bases, 3 bases remained unmatched. Germline-derived CDR1 and CDR2 are SQVTM and ANQGSEA. The CDR3 length is 11 residues. CDR3 protein: CSGYRGYEQYF. CDR3 in DNA: TGCAGCGGCTACAGGGGGTACGAGCAGTACTTC.

This clonotype showed up many times. This rearrangement joins TRBV27 to TRBJ2-2; D is ambiguous. This CDR3 is 16 amino acids long. Germline assignment: CDR1 MNHEY and CDR2 SMNVEV (reference sequence). Trimming took 2 bases from V and 4 from J, leaving 14 bases between them. The CDR3 loop is CASSLPWARGTGELFF. The DNA of the CDR3 is TGTGCCAGCAGTTTACCCTGGGCGCGTGGCACCGGGGAGCTGTTTTTT.

This clonotype came up many times. The rearrangement joins TRBV11-2 to TRBJ1-1, with 8 bases matching TRBD1. This CDR3 spans 16 amino acids. Germline CDR1 and CDR2: SGHAT and FQNNGV. Losses at the gene ends were 5 bases for V and 5 bases for J; bases not matched to a gene: 13. In DNA, the CDR3 is TGTGCCAGCAGCCTATTATCAGGGGGCGTAAGGACTGAAGCTTTCTTT. Translating gives CASSLLSGGVRTEAFF.

This clonotype was picked up a small number of times. A much larger clone sits a single nucleotide away, making a read error possible. The V gene is TRBV24-1, the J gene TRBJ2-2, with a possible D match to TRBD1 (6 bases). Deletions cut 5 bases from V and 1 base from J, with 7 bases between. CDR1 is KGHDR, CDR2 SFDVKD, per germline. The length of the CDR3 is 14 residues. CDR3 bases: TGTGCCACCAGTGTGGGACAGAACACCGGGGAGCTGTTTTTT. Its translation is CATSVGQNTGELFF.

This clonotype occurred many times. The chain has TRBV5-1 and TRBJ2-2; D is ambiguous. Trimming shortened V by 4 bases and J by 2 bases, and 9 bases separated the two germline ends. Per germline, CDR1 SGHRS and CDR2 YFSETQ. The CDR3 extends over 14 amino acids. The CDR3 coding sequence is TGCGCCAGCAGCCCGCTCGGTAACACCGGGGAGCTGTTTTTT. Translating gives CASSPLGNTGELFF.

This chain connects TRBV29-1 to TRBJ1-5; tentatively, D is TRBD1 (5 bases). CDR3 length: 14 residues. The V end lost 4 bases, the J end lost 7 bases, and 17 bases lay between the germline ends. Germline lookup yields CDR1 SQVTM and CDR2 ANQGSEA. The CDR3 DNA reads TGCAGCGTTGCCGGGACGGGGGGGGACCAGCCCCAGCATTTT. Protein product: CSVAGTGGDQPQHF.

This clonotype appeared many times. The V gene is TRBV10-3, the J gene TRBJ1-5; unclear D gene. V lost 1 base, J lost 4 bases, and 5 bases lay in between. The CDR3 consists of 13 residues. Per germline, CDR1 ENHRY and CDR2 SYGVKD. The CDR3 DNA follows: TGTGCCATCAGTGAGTTATATAATCAGCCCCAGCATTTT. It encodes CAISELYNQPQHF.